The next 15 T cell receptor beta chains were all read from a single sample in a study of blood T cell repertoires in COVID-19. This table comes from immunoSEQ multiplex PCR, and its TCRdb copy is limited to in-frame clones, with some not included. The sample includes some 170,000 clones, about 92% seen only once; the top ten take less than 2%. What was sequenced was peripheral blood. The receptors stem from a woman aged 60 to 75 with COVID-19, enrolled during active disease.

As DNA, the CDR3 is TGTGCCAGCAGCTCAGGTCACTATGGCTACACCTTC. It translates to CASSSGHYGYTF. The rearrangement uses TRBV7-9 and TRBJ1-2; D call uncertain. The CDR3 loop spans 12 amino acids. Trimming took 4 bases from V and 3 from J, leaving 6 bases between them. Germline V CDR1 and CDR2: SEHNR, FQNEAQ (reference sequence).

CDR3 DNA sequence: TGTGCCAGCAGCGGGCTGGAGGGTGGCCTCCACTTT. It yields the protein CASSGLEGGLHF. The rearrangement links TRBV27 to TRBJ1-6; D ambiguous. CDR1 MNHEY and CDR2 SMNVEV come from the germline V gene (reference sequence). The CDR3 length is 12 residues. V was shortened by 6 bases and J by 15 bases, with 15 bases between the two germline ends.

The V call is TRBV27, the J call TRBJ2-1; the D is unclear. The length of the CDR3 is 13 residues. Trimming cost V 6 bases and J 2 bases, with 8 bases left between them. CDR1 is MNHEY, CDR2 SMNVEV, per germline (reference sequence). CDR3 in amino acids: CASRGSTYNEQFF. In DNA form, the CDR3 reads TGTGCCAGCAGGGGCAGTACCTACAATGAGCAGTTCTTC.

The CDR3 loop reads CASSLAGGGRGTQYF. The CDR3 coding sequence is TGTGCCAGCAGCTTAGCGGGGGGAGGCCGAGGGACCCAGTACTTC. The V call is TRBV7-2, the J call TRBJ2-5, with D tentatively TRBD2 (6 bases). From germline, CDR1 is SGHTA and CDR2 FQGNSA. CDR3 length equals 15 residues. Trimming shortened V by 0 bases and J by 7 bases, and 15 bases separated the two germline ends.

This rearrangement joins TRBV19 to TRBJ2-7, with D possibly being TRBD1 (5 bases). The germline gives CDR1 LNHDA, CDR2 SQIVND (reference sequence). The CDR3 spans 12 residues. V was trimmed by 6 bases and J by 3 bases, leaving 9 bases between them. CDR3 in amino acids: CASSQGVYEQYF. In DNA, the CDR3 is TGTGCCAGTAGCCAAGGGGTCTACGAGCAGTACTTC.

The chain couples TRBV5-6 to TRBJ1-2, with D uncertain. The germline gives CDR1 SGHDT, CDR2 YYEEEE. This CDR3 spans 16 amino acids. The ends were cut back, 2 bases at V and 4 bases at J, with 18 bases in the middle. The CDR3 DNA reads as TGTGCCAGCAGCTTTACCGGATCCGGGTACGTCTATGGCTACACCTTC. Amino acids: CASSFTGSGYVYGYTF.

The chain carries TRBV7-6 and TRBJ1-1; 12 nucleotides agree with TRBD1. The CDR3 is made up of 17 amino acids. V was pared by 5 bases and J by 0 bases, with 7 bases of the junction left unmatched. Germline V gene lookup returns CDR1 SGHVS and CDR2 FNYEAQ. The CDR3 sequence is CASSPAGTGGMNTEAFF. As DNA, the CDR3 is TGTGCCAGCAGCCCGGCCGGGACAGGGGGCATGAACACTGAAGCTTTCTTT.

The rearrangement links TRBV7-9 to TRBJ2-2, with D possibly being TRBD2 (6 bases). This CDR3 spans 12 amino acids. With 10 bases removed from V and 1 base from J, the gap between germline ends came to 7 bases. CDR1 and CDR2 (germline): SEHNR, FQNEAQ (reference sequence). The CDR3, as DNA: TGTGCCACGGAGGGGAACACCGGGGAGCTGTTTTTT. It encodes CATEGNTGELFF.

CDR3 DNA sequence: TGTGCCAGCAGTTTACAACAGCCACCCCTCTACGAGCAGTACTTC. It is translated as CASSLQQPPLYEQYF. The V and J genes are TRBV27 and TRBJ2-7; D not resolved. The CDR3 consists of 15 residues. Germline V gene sequence: CDR1 MNHEY, CDR2 SMNVEV (reference sequence). The V end lost 2 bases, the J end lost 3 bases, and 14 bases lay between the germline ends.

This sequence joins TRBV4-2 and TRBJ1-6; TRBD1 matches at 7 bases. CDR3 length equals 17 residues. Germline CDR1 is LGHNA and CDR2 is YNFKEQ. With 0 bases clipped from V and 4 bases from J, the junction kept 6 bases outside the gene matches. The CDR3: CASSQEPLTGYNSPLHF. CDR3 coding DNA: TGTGCCAGCAGCCAAGAGCCCCTGACAGGGTATAATTCACCCCTCCACTTT.

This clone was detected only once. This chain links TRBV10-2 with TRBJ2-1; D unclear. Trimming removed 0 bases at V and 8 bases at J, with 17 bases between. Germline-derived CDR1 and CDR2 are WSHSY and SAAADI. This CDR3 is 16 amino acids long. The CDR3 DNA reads TGCGCCAGCAGTGAGTCAGGAGACTCCTTAATCTATGAGCAGTTCTTC. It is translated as CASSESGDSLIYEQFF.

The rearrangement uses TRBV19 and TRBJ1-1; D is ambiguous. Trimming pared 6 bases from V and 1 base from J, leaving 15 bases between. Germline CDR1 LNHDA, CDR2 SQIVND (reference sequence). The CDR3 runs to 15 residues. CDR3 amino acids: CASRTGRGKNTEAFF. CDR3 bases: TGTGCCAGTAGGACCGGCCGGGGTAAGAACACTGAAGCTTTCTTT.

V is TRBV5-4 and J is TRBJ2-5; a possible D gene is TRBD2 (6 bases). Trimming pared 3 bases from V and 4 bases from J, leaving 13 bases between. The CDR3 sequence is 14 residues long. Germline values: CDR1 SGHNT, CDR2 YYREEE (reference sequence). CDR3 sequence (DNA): TGTGCCAGCAGCTCGGGAGCCGTATTAGAGACCCAGTACTTC. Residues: CASSSGAVLETQYF. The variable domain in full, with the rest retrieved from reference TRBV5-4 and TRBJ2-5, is ETGVTQSPTHLIKTRGQQVTLRCSSQSGHNTVSWYQQALGQGPQFIFQYYREEENGRGNFPPRFSGLQFPNYSSELNVNALELDDSALYLCASSSGAVLETQYFGPGTRLLVL.

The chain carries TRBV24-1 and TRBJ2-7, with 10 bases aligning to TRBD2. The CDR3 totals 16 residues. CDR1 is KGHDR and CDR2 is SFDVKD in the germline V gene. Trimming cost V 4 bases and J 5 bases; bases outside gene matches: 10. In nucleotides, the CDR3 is TGTGCCACCAGTGAAGGGCGAGGGCTAGCGGGGGACGAGCAGTACTTC. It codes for CATSEGRGLAGDEQYF.

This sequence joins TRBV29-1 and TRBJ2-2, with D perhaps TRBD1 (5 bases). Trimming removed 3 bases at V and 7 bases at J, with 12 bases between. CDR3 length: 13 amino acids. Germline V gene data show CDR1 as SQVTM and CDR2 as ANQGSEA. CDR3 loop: CSVESRVLGELFF. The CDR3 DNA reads TGCAGCGTTGAGAGCAGGGTCCTCGGGGAGCTGTTTTTT.